Shown below are 22 T cell receptor beta chains from a single sample sequenced in a study of yellow fever vaccine responses in identical twins. TCRdb reanalysed the RT-PCR reads using MiXCR and keeps one entry per CDR3 protein. This table has 30,000 to 40,000 distinct CDR3 sequences, more than 45% appearing once. The sample consisted of T cells from blood (PBMCs), unsorted or a sorted subset (not recorded which), taken before or after yellow fever vaccination (not recorded which). These receptors originate from a woman in her late teens or twenties who received the yellow fever vaccine.

The V call is TRBV2, the J call TRBJ2-7; 10 nucleotides match TRBD2. This CDR3 contains 16 residues. V was pared by 8 bases and J by 2 bases, with 12 bases of the junction left unmatched. Per germline, CDR1 SNHLY and CDR2 FYNNEI. CDR3 sequence (DNA): TGTGCCAGCGCATCGAATCCTACTAGCGGGACCTACGAGCAGTACTTC. Translated, it gives CASASNPTSGTYEQYF.

This clonotype came up a few times. The chain is built from TRBV10-3 and TRBJ1-1; D is possibly TRBD1 (6 bases). The CDR3 sequence is 12 residues long. CDR1 and CDR2 from the germline V gene are ENHRY and SYGVKD. Trimming shortened V by 3 bases and J by 5 bases, and 7 bases separated the two germline ends. CDR3 in DNA: TGTGCCATCAGTGAAAGGGGGACTGAAGCTTTCTTT. Protein: CAISERGTEAFF.

V gene TRBV25-1 combines with J gene TRBJ2-7, with D uncertain. Germline lookup yields CDR1 MGHDK and CDR2 SYGVNS. The V and J ends lost 4 bases and 2 bases respectively, with 9 bases between them. The CDR3 has 13 amino acids. CDR3 sequence reads: CASSGLEPYEQYF. The CDR3 DNA reads TGTGCCAGCAGTGGACTTGAGCCCTACGAGCAGTACTTC.

The chain couples TRBV23-1 to TRBJ2-1; TRBD1 or TRBD2 may be the D gene (6 bases each). TRBV23-1 belongs to the ORF category, with a function that is uncertain. The CDR3 is 17 amino acids. Trimming took off 0 bases at V and 2 bases at J, with 14 bases between the two ends. CDR3 region: CASSQSEGGWTYNEQFF. CDR3 sequence (DNA): TGCGCCAGCAGTCAATCCGAGGGGGGCTGGACCTACAATGAGCAGTTCTTC.

The chain has TRBV10-3 and TRBJ1-2; the match to TRBD1 covers 7 bases. The CDR3 has 14 residues. The junction had 9 bases not matched to a gene; V was cut back by 4 bases and J by 7 bases. The germline V gene encodes CDR1 ENHRY and CDR2 SYGVKD. In DNA, the CDR3 is TGTGCCATCAGTGGAATTTCAGACAGGGTTGGCTACACCTTC. Translating gives CAISGISDRVGYTF.

V is TRBV2 and J is TRBJ2-5; TRBD1 agrees at 9 bases. V trimming: 9 bases; J trimming: 4 bases; junction bases outside the gene matches: 6. This CDR3 has 13 amino acids. CDR1 is SNHLY, CDR2 FYNNEI, per germline. CDR3 in DNA: TGTGCCAGTCCTAAGGACAGGGGAGAGACCCAGTACTTC. This gives the protein CASPKDRGETQYF.

This chain links TRBV25-1 with TRBJ2-5; the match to TRBD2 covers 7 bases. V dropped 8 bases and J dropped 2; count of bases not matched to a gene: 5. The CDR3 is 13 amino acids. Germline CDR1 and CDR2: MGHDK and SYGVNS. The CDR3 nucleotides are TGTGCCAGCGGGGGGGGGACGCAAGAGACCCAGTACTTC. It codes for CASGGGTQETQYF.

The rearrangement joins TRBV24-1 to TRBJ2-1; perhaps TRBD2 as D (6 bases). The germline gives CDR1 KGHDR, CDR2 SFDVKD. CDR3 size: 12 residues. Trimming removed 7 bases from V and 9 bases from J, with 12 bases in between. In DNA form, the CDR3 reads TGTGCCACCAGCGGGGAGGTCGGTGAGCAGTTCTTC. Amino acids: CATSGEVGEQFF.

The chain recombines TRBV2 with TRBJ2-5; possibly TRBD2 for D (6 bases). CDR1 and CDR2 (germline): SNHLY, FYNNEI. Between the trimmed V and J ends, which lost 2 bases and 2 bases, there was a span of 12 bases. The CDR3 is 15 residues long. The CDR3 DNA is TGTGCCAGCAGTGAAAAGGGACTCCGACAAGAGACCCAGTACTTC. Residues: CASSEKGLRQETQYF.

The chain uses TRBV28 and TRBJ2-7; maybe TRBD2 (5 bases). V shed 3 bases and J shed 2 bases, with 14 bases lying between them. In germline, CDR1 is MDHEN, CDR2 SYDVKM. CDR3 length: 15 amino acids. The CDR3 region has the DNA TGTGCCAGCAGTTTCGAGCGGAAAGGTCCCTACGAGCAGTACTTC. Protein: CASSFERKGPYEQYF.

The chain is built from TRBV5-5 and TRBJ1-1, with a tentative D call TRBD1 (5 bases). This CDR3 is 15 amino acids long. Trimming took 6 bases from V and 10 from J, leaving 25 bases between them. Germline values: CDR1 SGHKS, CDR2 YYEKEE (reference sequence). This CDR3 reads CASTAGTSPGQGAFF. Here the CDR3 DNA reads TGTGCCAGCACCGCGGGGACCTCCCCGGGTCAAGGAGCTTTCTTT.

This clonotype was detected only a few times. The chain couples TRBV6-1 to TRBJ2-7, with 10 nucleotides matching TRBD1. CDR1 and CDR2 (germline): MNHNS, SASEGT. CDR3 length: 15 residues. After removal of 5 bases from V and 5 bases from J, the junction contained 9 bases not matched to a gene. This CDR3 is CASSSAGTGADEQYF. CDR3 DNA sequence: TGTGCCAGCAGTAGTGCCGGGACAGGGGCTGACGAGCAGTACTTC.

This clonotype has more than one count but fewer than ten. The chain is built from TRBV29-1 and TRBJ2-1; D is perhaps TRBD2 (5 bases). In germline, CDR1 is SQVTM, CDR2 ANQGSEA. The CDR3 has 12 amino acids. Trimming left V 7 bases short and J 7 bases short, with 14 bases between. The DNA for the CDR3 is TGCAGCGCCGGGCTCACGGGGAATGAGCAGTTCTTC. It codes for CSAGLTGNEQFF.

This clonotype showed up just a few times. J is TRBJ1-5 and V is TRBV2; TRBD1 is a possible D gene (5 bases). The ends were cut back, 4 bases at V and 2 bases at J, with 9 bases in the middle. This CDR3 has 14 residues. Germline CDR1 and CDR2: SNHLY and FYNNEI. CDR3 sequence (DNA): TGTGCCAGCAGTGGATTGACAGGCAATCAGCCCCAGCATTTT. Protein sequence: CASSGLTGNQPQHF.

CDR3 sequence reads: CASSPNVQSSYNEQFF. CDR3 nucleotide sequence: TGTGCCAGCTCACCAAACGTTCAGAGCTCCTACAATGAGCAGTTCTTC. The chain recombines TRBV18 with TRBJ2-1; D gene ambiguous. V dropped 2 bases and J dropped 0 bases, with 11 bases sitting between them. Germline CDR1 is KGHSH and CDR2 is LQKENI. The CDR3 extends over 16 amino acids.

The V call is TRBV13, the J call TRBJ1-2; the match to TRBD1 covers 9 bases. Trimming at V came to 5 bases and at J to 5 bases, leaving 12 bases not matched to a gene. Germline lookup yields CDR1 PRHDT and CDR2 FYEKMQ (reference sequence). The CDR3 totals 16 residues. The CDR3 DNA reads TGTGCCAGCAGCGAGCCGGGACAGGGCATGGGGTATGGCTACACCTTC. The encoded protein is CASSEPGQGMGYGYTF.

Only a few counts were recorded for this clonotype. The chain links TRBV4-1 to TRBJ1-1, with TRBD1 as a possible D gene (5 bases). The CDR3 length is 14 residues. With 1 base removed from V and 6 bases from J, the gap between germline ends came to 12 bases. Germline V lookup: CDR1 MGHRA, CDR2 YSYEKL. Here the CDR3 reads CASSQVPRAAEAFF. As DNA, the CDR3 is TGCGCCAGCAGCCAAGTGCCCAGGGCCGCTGAAGCTTTCTTT.

The table lists this clonotype with a few counts. The chain combines TRBV6-4 with TRBJ2-1; D ambiguous. In germline, CDR1 is MRHNA, CDR2 SNTAGT. Trimming pared 0 bases from V and 4 bases from J, leaving 7 bases between. CDR3 size: 14 residues. The DNA for the CDR3 is TGTGCCAGCAGTGACTCGGGCGGTTACAATGAGCAGTTCTTC. Amino acid sequence: CASSDSGGYNEQFF.

In DNA, the CDR3 is TGCAGCGTTGCCCTCCGTCTAGCCAAAAACATTCAGTACTTC. Translating gives CSVALRLAKNIQYF. This chain uses TRBV29-1 with TRBJ2-4; no reliable D call. This CDR3 is built from 14 residues. V lost 4 bases to trimming and J lost 0 bases, with 10 bases between them. In germline, CDR1 is SQVTM, CDR2 ANQGSEA.

The chain is built from TRBV3-1 and TRBJ1-1; D is undetermined. CDR3 length equals 15 residues. Trimming removed 5 bases from V and 1 base from J, with 14 bases in between. Germline CDR1 LGHDT, CDR2 YNNKEL (reference sequence). For the CDR3, the DNA is TGTGCCAGCAGCGGTACTTTCAACCCGAACACTGAAGCTTTCTTT. This translates into CASSGTFNPNTEAFF.

The J gene is TRBJ2-5, the V gene TRBV29-1; unclear D gene. The CDR3 spans 12 residues. Germline CDR1 and CDR2: SQVTM and ANQGSEA. V lost 3 bases to trimming and J lost 0 bases, with 5 bases between them. The CDR3 protein is CSVDPYQETQYF. The CDR3 bases are TGCAGCGTTGACCCCTACCAAGAGACCCAGTACTTC.

J is TRBJ1-2 and V is TRBV2, with TRBD1 matching 9 bases. Trimming removed 3 bases from V and 8 bases from J; junction bases left unmatched: 10. The CDR3 covers 15 residues. The germline CDR1 and CDR2 sequences are SNHLY and FYNNEI. CDR3 protein: CASSERNTGQGGYTF. The CDR3 DNA reads TGTGCCAGCAGTGAGAGAAACACAGGACAGGGGGGCTACACCTTC.